The rows below give T cell receptor beta chains drawn from one sample of a study of beta chain features in type 1 diabetes. Profiled with immunoSEQ multiplex PCR; TCRdb holds only in-frame clones, not every one. Among approximately 260,000 clones listed, approximately 24% were seen once. Sample: naive CD4+ T cells from blood. These receptors were collected from a woman in her 30s with type 1 diabetes. CDR3s include the opening cysteine and the closing phenylalanine or tryptophan. The order of the fields is V gene, D gene, clone size, J gene, CDR3 DNA, CDR3 protein. D genes are given only for firm matches. A clone size is listed for some rows: how often the clone was seen (once, few, many), or a class if it is expanded.

TRBV6-1	.	.	TRBJ1-2	TGTGCCAGCAGTGAAGCTCGAGCAGGGGCATATGGCTACACCTTC	CASSEARAGAYGYTF
TRBV25-1	TRBD2	few	TRBJ2-1	TGTGCCAGCAGTGTTGGACTAGCGAACAATGAGCAGTTCTTC	CASSVGLANNEQFF
TRBV7-6	.	.	TRBJ2-7	TGTGCCAGCAGCTTACAGGGCTACGAGCAGTACTTC	CASSLQGYEQYF
TRBV5-4	TRBD2	.	TRBJ2-1	TGTGCCAGCAGTAGCGGGAGGGACTACAATGAGCAGTTCTTC	CASSSGRDYNEQFF
TRBV19	TRBD1	.	TRBJ1-4	TGTGCCAGTAGTACCGGGACAGGGAATGGAAAACTGTTTTTT	CASSTGTGNGKLFF
TRBV28	TRBD1	.	TRBJ1-1	TGTGCCAGCAGTTTAGCGGGACAGAAAGCTTTCTTT	CASSLAGQKAFF
TRBV5-4	TRBD1	few	TRBJ1-4	TGTGCCAGCAGCTCCGTTCAGGGGGCGAGGAATGAAAAACTGTTTTTT	CASSSVQGARNEKLFF
TRBV9	.	.	TRBJ2-1	TGTGCCAGCAGCTACGACGGGACTTTGGTCAATGAGCAGTTCTTC	CASSYDGTLVNEQFF
TRBV9	TRBD1	few	TRBJ2-2	TGTGCCAGCAGCGCGGACAGGGGACACGGGGAGCTGTTTTTT	CASSADRGHGELFF
TRBV11-3	TRBD2	.	TRBJ2-1	TGTGCCAGCAGCTTCCAAGCGGGAGGGATCTATGAGCAGTTCTTC	CASSFQAGGIYEQFF
TRBV11-2	TRBD1	few	TRBJ1-5	TGTGCCAGCAGCTTACTTGGGACAGGCGGGGATCAGCCCCAGCATTTT	CASSLLGTGGDQPQHF
TRBV6-5	.	.	TRBJ2-1	TGTGCCAGCACCCCGAGCGGGTTATACAATGAGCAGTTCTTC	CASTPSGLYNEQFF
TRBV9	TRBD2	.	TRBJ2-1	TGTGCCAGCAGCTCTACGTCCCGGGACTACTTCAATGAGCAGTTCTTC	CASSSTSRDYFNEQFF
TRBV30	TRBD1	few	TRBJ2-2	TGTGCCTGGAGTGTACTCATGACAGGGGGGTCCGGGGAGCTGTTTTTT	CAWSVLMTGGSGELFF
TRBV7-9	TRBD1	.	TRBJ2-3	TGTGCCAGCAGCCTACAGGGGGCTTCAGATACGCAGTATTTT	CASSLQGASDTQYF
TRBV30	.	few	TRBJ2-3	TGTGCCTGGAGTCGGAGAGCCACAGATACGCAGTATTTT	CAWSRRATDTQYF
TRBV30	.	few	TRBJ2-5	TGTGCCTGGATCCCCCCCGGGATAGAGACCCAGTACTTC	CAWIPPGIETQYF
TRBV9	TRBD2	few	TRBJ2-1	TGTGCCAGCAAGGCTAGCGGGAAAAATGAGCAGTTCTTC	CASKASGKNEQFF
TRBV4-1	TRBD2	.	TRBJ2-7	TGCGCCAGCAGCCAAGGGTTAGCGGGAGGGCCAGTCTACGAGCAGTACTTC	CASSQGLAGGPVYEQYF
TRBV14	.	.	TRBJ2-7	TGTGCCAGCAGCCAAGGACCCAGGGAGTACTTC	CASSQGPREYF
TRBV29-1	TRBD1	.	TRBJ2-2	TGCAGCGTTGGAGGGACAGGGTGGGACACCGGGGAGCTGTTTTTT	CSVGGTGWDTGELFF
TRBV30	.	.	TRBJ1-1	TGTGCCTGGGCCCGACAGGAGAACACTGAAGCTTTCTTT	CAWARQENTEAFF
TRBV30	.	.	TRBJ1-2	TGTGCCTGGAACCCCGGACAGCCCTATGGCTACACCTTC	CAWNPGQPYGYTF
TRBV4-2	TRBD1	.	TRBJ1-1	TGTGCCAGCAGCCAAGACGCCGGACAGGCGGGCCTTGAAGCTTTCTTT	CASSQDAGQAGLEAFF
TRBV29-1	TRBD1	.	TRBJ2-7	TGCAGCGTCCTCGCGAATTTCCGACAGGGGGGTTCCTACGAGCAGTACTTC	CSVLANFRQGGSYEQYF
TRBV30	.	.	TRBJ2-7	TGTGCCTGCCGGGGCTCCTACGAGCAGTACTTC	CACRGSYEQYF
TRBV14	.	once	TRBJ1-2	TGTGCCAGCAGCCAAGATGCGGGCCCCTATGGCTACACCTTC	CASSQDAGPYGYTF
TRBV19	TRBD2	.	TRBJ2-3	TGTGCCAGTAACCGCCCGGGACTAGCAGATTCTAGCACAGATACGCAGTATTTT	CASNRPGLADSSTDTQYF
TRBV10-2	TRBD2	.	TRBJ2-7	TGCGCCAGCATTCCCGGGACTAGCGACTACGAGCAGTACTTC	CASIPGTSDYEQYF
TRBV29-1	TRBD2	.	TRBJ2-1	TGCAGCGTGCTCCAGGGGACTAGCGGGGGCAATGAGCAGTTCTTC	CSVLQGTSGGNEQFF
TRBV5-1	TRBD1	.	TRBJ2-3	TGCGCCAGCAGCATCTCCGGGACAGGGACCACAGATACGCAGTATTTT	CASSISGTGTTDTQYF
TRBV28	TRBD2	few	TRBJ2-1	TGTGCCAGCAGCAGTCCTAGCGGGAGGGCCACGGGTGAGCAGTTCTTC	CASSSPSGRATGEQFF
TRBV19	TRBD2	.	TRBJ2-3	TGTGCCAGTAGTATCTCCCCGGGACTAGCGGACACAGATACGCAGTATTTT	CASSISPGLADTDTQYF
TRBV7-3	TRBD1	.	TRBJ2-7	TGTGCCAGCAGCTCCCGACAGGGGTTGAACTACGAGCAGTACTTC	CASSSRQGLNYEQYF
TRBV30	TRBD1	few	TRBJ1-1	TGTGCCTGGGCAACAGGGGACACTGAAGCTTTCTTT	CAWATGDTEAFF
TRBV4-1	TRBD1	.	TRBJ2-7	TGCGCCAGCAGCTCTTCGACAGGGGGCTGGTACGAGCAGTACTTC	CASSSSTGGWYEQYF
TRBV18	TRBD1	.	TRBJ2-3	TGTGCCAGCTCACCACCGGGACAGGGGGCGTTGGATACGCAGTATTTT	CASSPPGQGALDTQYF
TRBV19	.	.	TRBJ2-1	TGTGCCAGTAGTATGCACCTAGCTGAGCAGTTCTTC	CASSMHLAEQFF
TRBV7-9	.	.	TRBJ1-3	TGTGCCAGCAGCTTATCGGTGGGGAGGCCGATTACTACCATATATTTT	CASSLSVGRPITTIYF
TRBV29-1	TRBD2	few	TRBJ2-5	TGCAGCGTGAGAGGCTCTAATAGCGGGACCCAAGAGACCCAGTACTTC	CSVRGSNSGTQETQYF
TRBV5-6	TRBD2	.	TRBJ2-1	TGTGCCAGCAGCTGGGGACTAGCGGGAGGTCAGCTCTACAATGAGCAGTTCTTC	CASSWGLAGGQLYNEQFF
TRBV5-6	.	.	TRBJ2-7	TGTGCCAGCAGCTTTCTTATCGGGACCTACGAGCAGTACTTC	CASSFLIGTYEQYF
TRBV29-1	TRBD2	few	TRBJ2-3	TGCAGCGTTTGGACTAGCGGGCGCACAGATACGCAGTATTTT	CSVWTSGRTDTQYF
TRBV21-1	.	.	TRBJ2-7	TGTGCCAGCAGCACCACTAGCCGCTCCTACGAGCAGTACTTC	CASSTTSRSYEQYF
TRBV9	.	.	TRBJ2-1	TGTGCCAGCAGCCGTAGCGCCTACAATGAGCAGTTCTTC	CASSRSAYNEQFF
TRBV30	.	.	TRBJ2-3	TGTGCCTGGAGCGGGGACACCACAGATACGCAGTATTTT	CAWSGDTTDTQYF
TRBV18	.	few	TRBJ2-7	TGTGCCAGCTCACCGGTGGCCCCGCGGAGCTCCTACGAGCAGTACTTC	CASSPVAPRSSYEQYF
TRBV30	.	.	TRBJ2-5	TGTGCCTGGTCGAGGCCGGGACACTTTCAAGAGACCCAGTACTTC	CAWSRPGHFQETQYF
TRBV27	TRBD1	few	TRBJ1-5	TGTGCCAGCAGTTTATCGGGGTCCGGGACAGGGAGCAATCAGCCCCAGCATTTT	CASSLSGSGTGSNQPQHF